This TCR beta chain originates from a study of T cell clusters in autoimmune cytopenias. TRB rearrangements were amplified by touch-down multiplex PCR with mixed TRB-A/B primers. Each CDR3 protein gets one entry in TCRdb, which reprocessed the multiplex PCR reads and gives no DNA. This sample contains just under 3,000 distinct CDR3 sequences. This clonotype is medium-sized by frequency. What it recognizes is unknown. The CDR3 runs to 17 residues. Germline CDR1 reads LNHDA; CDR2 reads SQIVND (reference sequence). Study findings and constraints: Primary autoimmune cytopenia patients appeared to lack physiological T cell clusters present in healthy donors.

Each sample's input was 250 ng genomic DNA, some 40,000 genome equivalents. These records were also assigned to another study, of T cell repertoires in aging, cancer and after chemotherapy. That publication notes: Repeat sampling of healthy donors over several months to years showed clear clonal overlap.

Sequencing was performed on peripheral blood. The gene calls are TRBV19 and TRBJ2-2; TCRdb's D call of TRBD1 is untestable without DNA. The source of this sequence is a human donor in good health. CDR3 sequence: CASLSYFGLPGAGELFF.